The 12 T cell receptor beta chains in this list originate from one sample, sequenced in a study of CD8 T cells in ankylosing spondylitis. TCRdb processed the 5' RACE reads anew with MiXCR; each CDR3 protein has one entry. The table has roughly 140,000 distinct CDR3 sequences, under 45% seen once. The sequenced material came from synovial fluid, either unsorted or a sorted T cell fraction (not recorded which). Receptors were obtained from a male donor with ankylosing spondylitis.

The genes are TRBV5-5 and TRBJ1-6; unclear D gene. This CDR3 contains 17 residues. The V end lost 2 bases, the J end lost 5 bases, and 17 bases lay between the germline ends. CDR1 SGHKS and CDR2 YYEKEE come from the germline V gene (reference sequence). CDR3 in DNA: TGTGCCAGCAGCTTACTGCCCCCCCGGAATGATAATTCACCCCTCCACTTT. Amino acids: CASSLLPPRNDNSPLHF.

The genes are TRBV12-3 or TRBV12-4 and TRBJ1-1; D not certain. V was pared by 2 bases and J by 3 bases, with 13 bases between. This CDR3 comprises 15 residues. In DNA form, the CDR3 reads TGTGCCAGCAGTTTACTGCGACACTGGGACACTGAAGCTTTCTTT. This codes for CASSLLRHWDTEAFF.

V and J are TRBV9 and TRBJ1-2; D gene unclear. Trimming stripped 2 bases from V and 4 bases from J, with 6 bases between. Germline CDR1 and CDR2: SGDLS and YYNGEE. The CDR3 is 12 residues long. CDR3 region: CASSVGGYGYTF. CDR3 bases: TGTGCCAGCAGCGTTGGCGGCTATGGCTACACCTTC.

The chain couples TRBV2 to TRBJ1-2, with D uncertain. CDR1 SNHLY and CDR2 FYNNEI come from the germline V gene. The V gene lost 10 bases and the J gene lost 6 bases, with 12 bases spanning the gap. The CDR3 has 11 residues. CDR3 in amino acids: CATLSGDGYTF. CDR3 in DNA: TGTGCCACCCTGTCCGGAGATGGCTACACCTTC.

This clonotype was seen ten or more times. The chain is built from TRBV20-1 and TRBJ2-1; perhaps TRBD2 as D (5 bases). Germline CDR1 DFQATT, CDR2 SNEGSKA (reference sequence). CDR3 size: 14 residues. In DNA form, the CDR3 reads TGCAGCCGTACCACGGGGATCTCCTACAATGAGCAGTTCTTC. Its protein product is CSRTTGISYNEQFF.

This clonotype was observed a handful of times. The CDR3 region has the DNA TGTGCCAGCAGTTTGTCAGGGAGGGGCTACACCTTC. The encoded protein is CASSLSGRGYTF. This chain links TRBV12-3 or TRBV12-4 with TRBJ1-2; D perhaps matches TRBD1 (5 bases). The CDR3 totals 12 residues. V gave up 3 bases and J gave up 8 bases, with 10 bases separating them.

The chain links TRBV7-9 to TRBJ2-7; TRBD2 aligns across 11 bases. The J segment lost 4 bases and the V segment lost 1 base, leaving 3 bases of the junction unmatched. The CDR3 is made up of 15 amino acids. Germline V lookup: CDR1 SEHNR, CDR2 FQNEAQ (reference sequence). The DNA of the CDR3 is TGTGCCAGCAGCTTAGGAGCTAGCGGGGGGTACGAGCAGTACTTC. Translated, it gives CASSLGASGGYEQYF.

The J gene is TRBJ1-5, the V gene TRBV28; D call uncertain. Germline V CDR1 and CDR2: MDHEN, SYDVKM. V was cut by 1 base and J by 2 bases, with 6 bases left in between. The CDR3 is made up of 14 amino acids. This CDR3 is CASSLLLGNQPQHF. As DNA, the CDR3 is TGTGCCAGCAGTTTATTATTAGGCAATCAGCCCCAGCATTTT.

V usage is TRBV10-3 and J usage is TRBJ1-3; D is perhaps TRBD1 (5 bases). The V gene's germline CDR1 is ENHRY and CDR2 SYGVKD. This CDR3 spans 16 amino acids. With 10 bases removed from V and 0 bases from J, the gap between germline ends came to 19 bases. The CDR3: CATASGRLSSGNTIYF. DNA for the CDR3: TGTGCCACCGCCTCGGGGCGATTAAGCTCTGGAAACACCATATATTTT.

The J gene is TRBJ2-1, the V gene TRBV4-1; maybe TRBD2 (6 bases). The germline V and J ends were trimmed by 6 bases and 3 bases, with 15 bases remaining between them. The CDR3 sequence is 15 residues long. Germline values: CDR1 MGHRA, CDR2 YSYEKL. CDR3 loop: CASSPRETYYNEQFF. The DNA of the CDR3 is TGCGCCAGCAGTCCCCGGGAGACCTACTACAATGAGCAGTTCTTC.

This clonotype turned up a few times. The gene calls are TRBV5-1 and TRBJ1-4; 7 nucleotides line up with TRBD1. CDR3 length: 15 residues. V shed 4 bases and J 5 bases; nucleotides not matched to a gene: 8. The germline V gene has CDR1 SGHRS and CDR2 YFSETQ. CDR3 residues: CASSIWDSTNEKLFF. CDR3 nucleotides: TGCGCCAGCAGCATATGGGACAGTACAAATGAAAAACTGTTTTTT.

The J gene is TRBJ2-3, the V gene TRBV11-2; no clear D. The V gene lost 3 bases and the J gene lost 5 bases, with 9 bases spanning the gap. Germline V gives CDR1 SGHAT, CDR2 FQNNGV. The CDR3 loop spans 13 amino acids. The CDR3, as DNA: TGTGCCAGCAGCTTTTACTACGGAGATACGCAGTATTTT. Protein product: CASSFYYGDTQYF.